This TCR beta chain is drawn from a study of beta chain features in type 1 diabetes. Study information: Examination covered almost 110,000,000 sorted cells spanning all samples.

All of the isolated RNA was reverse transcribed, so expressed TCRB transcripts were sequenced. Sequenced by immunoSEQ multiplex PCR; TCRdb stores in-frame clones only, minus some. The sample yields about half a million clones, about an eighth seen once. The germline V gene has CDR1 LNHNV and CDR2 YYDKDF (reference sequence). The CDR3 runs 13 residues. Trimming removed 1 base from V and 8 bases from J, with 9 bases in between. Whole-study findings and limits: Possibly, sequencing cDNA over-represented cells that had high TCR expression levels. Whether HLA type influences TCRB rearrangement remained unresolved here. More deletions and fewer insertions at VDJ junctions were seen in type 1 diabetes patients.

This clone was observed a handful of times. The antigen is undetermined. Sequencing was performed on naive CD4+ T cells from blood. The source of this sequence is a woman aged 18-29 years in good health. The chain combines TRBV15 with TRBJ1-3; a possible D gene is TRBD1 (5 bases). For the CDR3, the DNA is TGTGCCACCAGCAGAGCGGAGGGGTACACCATATATTTT. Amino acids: CATSRAEGYTIYF. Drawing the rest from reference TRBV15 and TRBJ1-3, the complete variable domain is DAMVIQNPRYQVTQFGKPVTLSCSQTLNHNVMYWYQQKSSQAPKLLFHYYDKDFNNEADTPDNFQSRRPNTSFCFLDIRSPGLGDTAMYLCATSRAEGYTIYFGEGSWLTVV.